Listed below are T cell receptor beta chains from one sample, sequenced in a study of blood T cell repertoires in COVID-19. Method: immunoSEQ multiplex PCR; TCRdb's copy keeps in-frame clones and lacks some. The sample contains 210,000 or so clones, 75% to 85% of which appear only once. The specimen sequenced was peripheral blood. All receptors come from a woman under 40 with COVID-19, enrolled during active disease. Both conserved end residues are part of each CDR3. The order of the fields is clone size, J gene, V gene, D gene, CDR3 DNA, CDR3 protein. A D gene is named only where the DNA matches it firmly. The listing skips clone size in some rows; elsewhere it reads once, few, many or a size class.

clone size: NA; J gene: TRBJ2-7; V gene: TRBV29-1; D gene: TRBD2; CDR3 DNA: TGCAGCGTTGAAGACTCCGTACTAGCGGGAGAAACCCTCTCCTACGAGCAGTACTTC; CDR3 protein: CSVEDSVLAGETLSYEQYF
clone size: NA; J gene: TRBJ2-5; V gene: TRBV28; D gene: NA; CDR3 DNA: TGTGCCAGCAGGCCGTGGAGGGTCCAAGAGACCCAGTACTTC; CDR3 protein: CASRPWRVQETQYF
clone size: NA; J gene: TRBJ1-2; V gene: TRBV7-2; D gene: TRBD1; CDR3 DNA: TGTGCCAGCAGCTCCCGACAGGGAACCGATGGCTACACCTTC; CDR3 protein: CASSSRQGTDGYTF
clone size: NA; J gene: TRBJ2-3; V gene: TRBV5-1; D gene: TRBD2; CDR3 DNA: TGCGCCAGCAGCAGCGGCGGACTAGCTGACTCCACAGATACGCAGTATTTT; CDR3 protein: CASSSGGLADSTDTQYF
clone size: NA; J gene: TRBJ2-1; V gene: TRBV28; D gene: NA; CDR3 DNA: TGTGCCAGCAGTCCCCAACCCTACTCCTACAATGAGCAGTTCTTC; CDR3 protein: CASSPQPYSYNEQFF
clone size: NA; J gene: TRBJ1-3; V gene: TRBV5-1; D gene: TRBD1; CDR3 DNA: TGCGCCAGCAGCTTATCCGACAGGGTCTCTGGAAACACCATATATTTT; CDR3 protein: CASSLSDRVSGNTIYF
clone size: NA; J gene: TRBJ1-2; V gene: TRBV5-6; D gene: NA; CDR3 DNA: TGTGCCAGCAGCTTAGGGGGGGCGTCCATCTTGGGAGATGGCTACACCTTC; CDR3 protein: CASSLGGASILGDGYTF
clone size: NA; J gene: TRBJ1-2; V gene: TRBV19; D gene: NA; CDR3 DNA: TGTGCCAGTAGCCTAGGTAACCCACGGCCGCTATTACGCTACACCTTC; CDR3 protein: CASSLGNPRPLLRYTF
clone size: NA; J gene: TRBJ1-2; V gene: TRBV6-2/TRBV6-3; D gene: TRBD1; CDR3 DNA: TGTGCCAGCAGTCCACAGGGGGGCATTGGCTATGGCTACACCTTC; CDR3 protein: CASSPQGGIGYGYTF
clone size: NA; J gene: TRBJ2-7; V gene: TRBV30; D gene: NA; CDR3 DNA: TGTGCCTGGAGTGTTATTAGCGACTACGAGCAGTACTTC; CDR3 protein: CAWSVISDYEQYF
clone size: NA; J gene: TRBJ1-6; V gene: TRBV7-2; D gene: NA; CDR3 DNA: TGTGCCAGCAGCCTCCTCGGGGGGACGAATTCACCCCTCCACTTT; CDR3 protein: CASSLLGGTNSPLHF
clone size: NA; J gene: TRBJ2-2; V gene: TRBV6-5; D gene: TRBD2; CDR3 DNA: TGTGCCATCCGGGGGGGCCCTTCCGGGGAGCTGTTTTTT; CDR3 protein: CAIRGGPSGELFF
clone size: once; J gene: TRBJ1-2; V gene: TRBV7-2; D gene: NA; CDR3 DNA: TGTGCCAGCAGCCCACAAACTACTAACTATGGCTACACCTTC; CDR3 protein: CASSPQTTNYGYTF
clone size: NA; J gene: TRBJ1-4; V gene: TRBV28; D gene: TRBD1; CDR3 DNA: TGTGCCATATCAAGGGACAGAAAACTGTTTTTT; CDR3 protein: CAISRDRKLFF
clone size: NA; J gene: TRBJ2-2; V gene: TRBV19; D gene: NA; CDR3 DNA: TGTGCCAGTAGTCCTAACAGGGAAACCGGGGAGCTGTTTTTT; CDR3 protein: CASSPNRETGELFF
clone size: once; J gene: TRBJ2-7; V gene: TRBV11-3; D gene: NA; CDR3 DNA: TGTGCCAGCAGCTTAGAACAGGGTTACGAGCAGTACTTC; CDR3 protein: CASSLEQGYEQYF
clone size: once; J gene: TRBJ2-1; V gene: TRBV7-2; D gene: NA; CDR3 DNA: TGTGCCAGCAGCTTAGAACAGGGCCGCCCCTACAATGAGCAGTTCTTC; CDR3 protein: CASSLEQGRPYNEQFF
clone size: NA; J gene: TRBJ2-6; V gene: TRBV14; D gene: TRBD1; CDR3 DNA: TGTGCCAGCAGCCGCCACCAAGGACAGGGACGGGCTCCTGGGGCCAACGTCCTGACTTTC; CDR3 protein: CASSRHQGQGRAPGANVLTF
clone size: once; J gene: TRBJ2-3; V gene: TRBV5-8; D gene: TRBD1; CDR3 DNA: TGTGCCAGCAGGGAAAAGGGGACAGGGATTAGCACAGATACGCAGTATTTT; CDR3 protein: CASREKGTGISTDTQYF
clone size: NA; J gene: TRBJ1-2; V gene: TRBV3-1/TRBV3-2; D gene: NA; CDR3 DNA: TGTGCCAGCAGCCAAGATGTGGCAGTTGGCTACACCTTC; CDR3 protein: CASSQDVAVGYTF